The next 26 T cell receptor beta chains were all read from a single sample in a study of CXCR3-negative and CXCR3-positive naive CD8 T cells. The TRB cDNA libraries were prepared by 5' RACE with UMI labels. TCRdb derives one entry per CDR3 protein from the 5' RACE reads, leaving out DNA. In total, the table holds under 9,000 distinct CDR3 sequences. Sequenced material: naive CXCR3- CD8+ T cells from blood. Documented subset: CD45RO-CCR7+CD27+CD95- naive CD8+ T cells lacking CXCR3 (TNR3-). The receptors were gathered from a human donor in good health. Some clones in this sample may be carry-over from other donors' samples.

The chain recombines TRBV29-1 with TRBJ1-2. Germline-derived CDR1 and CDR2 are SQVTM and ANQGSEA. The CDR3 length is 13 residues. CDR3: CSVETSDNYGYTF.

This clonotype ranks as medium-sized in terms of frequency. The genes are TRBV29-1 and TRBJ2-5; the D gene TCRdb calls, TRBD1, cannot be checked with no DNA. Germline CDR1 reads SQVTM; CDR2 reads ANQGSEA. There are 13 residues in the CDR3. This CDR3 reads CSVVKGGQETQYF.

The chain recombines TRBV9 with TRBJ2-1. Germline lookup yields CDR1 SGDLS and CDR2 YYNGEE. The CDR3 sequence is 16 residues long. CDR3 loop: CASSVGGSISLDEQFF.

The genes are TRBV7-3 and TRBJ2-5; TCRdb calls TRBD2, which cannot be checked without DNA. This CDR3 has 15 amino acids. In germline, CDR1 is SGHTA, CDR2 FQGTGA. The CDR3 is CASSAVAGAKDTQYF.

The CDR3: CASSFYSGANVLTF. The J gene is TRBJ2-6, the V gene TRBV27. Per germline, CDR1 MNHEY and CDR2 SMNVEV (reference sequence). The CDR3 runs 14 residues.

The J gene is TRBJ2-3, the V gene TRBV4-1; TCRdb calls TRBD2, which cannot be checked without DNA. The germline V gene has CDR1 MGHRA and CDR2 YSYEKL. This CDR3 is 16 amino acids long. The CDR3 region is CASSKVAGPSTDTQYF.

This chain connects TRBV5-1 to TRBJ2-5; TCRdb's assignment of TRBD2 cannot be checked, as there is no DNA. Per germline, CDR1 SGHRS and CDR2 YFSETQ. This CDR3 contains 14 residues. CDR3 residues: CASSGPGLQETQYF.

V and J are TRBV29-1 and TRBJ2-5; no DNA is available, so the TRBD2 call from TCRdb remains unchecked. Germline V gene lookup returns CDR1 SQVTM and CDR2 ANQGSEA. This CDR3 has 14 amino acids. The CDR3 spells CSVATSGGQETQYF. The full variable domain, rest sourced from reference TRBV29-1 and TRBJ2-5, is SAVISQKPSRDICQRGTSLTIQCQVDSQVTMMFWYRQQPGQSLTLIATANQGSEATYESGFVIDKFPISRPNLTFSTLTVSNMSPEDSSIYLCSVATSGGQETQYFGPGTRLLVL.

The chain links TRBV5-6 to TRBJ2-7; there is no DNA to check the TCRdb D call of TRBD2. This CDR3 is built from 16 residues. Germline V gene sequence: CDR1 SGHDT, CDR2 YYEEEE. The CDR3 region is CASSLGGLVRVYEQYF.

Judged by frequency, this clonotype is medium-sized. The chain links TRBV5-1 to TRBJ2-7; TCRdb picks TRBD2, but there is no DNA to check that call. Germline values: CDR1 SGHRS, CDR2 YFSETQ. The CDR3 is made up of 15 amino acids. The CDR3: CASSLGLAEAYEQYF.

The CDR3 is CASIAGSEANSNQPQHF. J is TRBJ1-5 and V is TRBV28. The CDR3 loop spans 17 amino acids. Germline CDR1 is MDHEN and CDR2 is SYDVKM.

This clonotype is medium-sized by frequency. The chain combines TRBV29-1 with TRBJ2-1; TCRdb picks TRBD1, but there is no DNA to check that call. The germline V gene encodes CDR1 SQVTM and CDR2 ANQGSEA. There are 13 residues in the CDR3. This CDR3 is CSGRGATYNEQFF.

By frequency, this clonotype is medium-sized. CDR3 sequence reads: CASSSQSTDTQYF. The rearrangement joins TRBV6-5 to TRBJ2-3. This CDR3 is 13 amino acids long. Per germline, CDR1 MNHEY and CDR2 SVGAGI.

This chain links TRBV25-1 with TRBJ2-7. The germline CDR1 and CDR2 sequences are MGHDK and SYGVNS. The CDR3 runs to 13 residues. CDR3 in amino acids: CASSWSETYEQYF.

CDR3 region: CASSLGTSAIQYF. The gene calls are TRBV5-4 and TRBJ2-4; TCRdb indicates TRBD2, and absent DNA this call remains unverified. Germline V gene data show CDR1 as SGHNT and CDR2 as YYREEE (reference sequence). The CDR3 is made up of 13 amino acids.

This clonotype ranks as medium-sized in terms of frequency. The rearrangement joins TRBV29-1 to TRBJ2-1; the TCRdb D gene call, TRBD1, has no DNA to confirm it. The CDR3 has 15 amino acids. The germline V gene has CDR1 SQVTM and CDR2 ANQGSEA. The chain's CDR3 is CSVEDPGLGYNEQFF.

The chain uses TRBV4-2 and TRBJ2-2; TCRdb's D call of TRBD2 is untestable without DNA. In germline, CDR1 is LGHNA, CDR2 YNFKEQ. There are 15 residues in the CDR3. The CDR3 loop reads CASSLAGSNTGELFF.

The chain recombines TRBV24-1 with TRBJ2-3; as DNA is missing, the TRBD1 call by TCRdb cannot be tested. The CDR3 contains 16 residues. CDR1 KGHDR and CDR2 SFDVKD come from the germline V gene. The CDR3 loop is CATSDLGRGIEDTQYF.

The rearrangement uses TRBV6-2 or TRBV6-3 and TRBJ2-5. The germline V gene encodes CDR1 MNHEY and CDR2 SVGEGT. The CDR3 contains 13 residues. CDR3 sequence reads: CASSYYNQETQYF.

The chain uses TRBV12-3 or TRBV12-4 and TRBJ2-7; the TRBD2 assignment by TCRdb is unverifiable without DNA. The CDR3 sequence is 13 residues long. CDR3: CASSYLKAGEQYF.

This clonotype ranks as medium-sized in terms of frequency. The J gene is TRBJ2-7, the V gene TRBV21-1; TCRdb indicates TRBD1, and absent DNA this call remains unverified. TRBV21-1 is assigned pseudogene status. The length of the CDR3 is 16 residues. The CDR3 is CASSTRPTDTHDEQYF.

This rearrangement joins TRBV12-3 or TRBV12-4 to TRBJ1-5; TCRdb's D call, TRBD1, is unchecked because there is no DNA. There are 14 residues in the CDR3. This CDR3 reads CASSYDSSNQPQHF.

This clonotype is identified as medium-sized from frequency. The chain recombines TRBV5-1 with TRBJ1-2; without DNA, the TCRdb call of TRBD1 cannot be checked. The CDR3 covers 13 residues. Germline V CDR1 and CDR2: SGHRS, YFSETQ. The chain's CDR3 is CASSPGTDDGYTF.

This clonotype registers medium-sized by frequency. This chain joins TRBV29-1 and TRBJ2-1; TCRdb reports TRBD1, a call that lacks DNA to check it against. The CDR3 runs 15 residues. CDR1 is SQVTM, CDR2 ANQGSEA, per germline. The CDR3 region is CSGGQWASGSNEQFF.

Judged by frequency, this clonotype is medium-sized. The rearrangement joins TRBV29-1 to TRBJ2-5; TCRdb outputs TRBD2, but without DNA this stays unchecked. Germline CDR1 reads SQVTM; CDR2 reads ANQGSEA. The length of the CDR3 is 18 residues. Here the CDR3 reads CSATIGGLAGESQETQYF. Combining the CDR3 with reference TRBV29-1 and TRBJ2-5 gives the whole variable domain SAVISQKPSRDICQRGTSLTIQCQVDSQVTMMFWYRQQPGQSLTLIATANQGSEATYESGFVIDKFPISRPNLTFSTLTVSNMSPEDSSIYLCSATIGGLAGESQETQYFGPGTRLLVL.

The chain recombines TRBV11-3 with TRBJ2-7; the TCRdb call, TRBD1, lacks DNA for checking. The CDR3 totals 13 residues. Germline V gives CDR1 SGHNT, CDR2 YENEEA. CDR3 loop: CASSQGSAGEQYF. The variable domain in full, with the rest retrieved from reference TRBV11-3 and TRBJ2-7, is EAGVVQSPRYKIIEKKQPVAFWCNPISGHNTLYWYLQNLGQGPELLIRYENEEAVDDSQLPKDRFSAERLKGVDSTLKIQPAELGDSAVYLCASSQGSAGEQYFGPGTRLTVT.